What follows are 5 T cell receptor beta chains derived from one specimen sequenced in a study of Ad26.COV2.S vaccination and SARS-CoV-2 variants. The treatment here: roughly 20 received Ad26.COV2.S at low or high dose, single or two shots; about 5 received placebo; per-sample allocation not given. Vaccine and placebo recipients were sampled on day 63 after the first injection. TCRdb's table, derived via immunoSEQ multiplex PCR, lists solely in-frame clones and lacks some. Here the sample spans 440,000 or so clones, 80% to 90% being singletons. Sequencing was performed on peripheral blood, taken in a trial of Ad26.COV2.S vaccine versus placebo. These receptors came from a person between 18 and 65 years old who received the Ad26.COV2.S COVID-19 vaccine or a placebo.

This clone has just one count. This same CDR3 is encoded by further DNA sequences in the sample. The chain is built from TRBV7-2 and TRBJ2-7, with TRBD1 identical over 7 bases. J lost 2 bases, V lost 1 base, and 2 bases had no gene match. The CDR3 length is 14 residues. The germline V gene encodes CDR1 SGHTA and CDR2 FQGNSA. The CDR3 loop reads CASSLDRGPYEQYF. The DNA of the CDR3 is TGTGCCAGCAGCTTAGACAGGGGCCCCTACGAGCAGTACTTC.

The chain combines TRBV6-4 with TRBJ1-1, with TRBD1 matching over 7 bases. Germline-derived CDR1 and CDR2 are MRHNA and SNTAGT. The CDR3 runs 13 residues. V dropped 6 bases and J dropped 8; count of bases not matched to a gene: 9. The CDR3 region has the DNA TGTGCCAGCAGCCTTACCAGGGGGAGCGAAGCTTTCTTT. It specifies CASSLTRGSEAFF.

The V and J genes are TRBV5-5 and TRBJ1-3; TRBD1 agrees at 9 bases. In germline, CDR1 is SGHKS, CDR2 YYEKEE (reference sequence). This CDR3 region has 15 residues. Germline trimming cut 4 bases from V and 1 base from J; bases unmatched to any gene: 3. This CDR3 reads CASSPTGGSGNTIYF. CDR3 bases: TGTGCCAGCAGCCCGACAGGGGGATCTGGAAACACCATATATTTT.

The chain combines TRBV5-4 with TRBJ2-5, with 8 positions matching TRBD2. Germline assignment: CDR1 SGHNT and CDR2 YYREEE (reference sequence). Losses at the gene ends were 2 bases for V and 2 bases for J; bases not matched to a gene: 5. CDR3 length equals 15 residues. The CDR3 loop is CASSFASGSQETQYF. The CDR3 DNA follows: TGTGCCAGCAGCTTTGCTAGCGGGTCGCAAGAGACCCAGTACTTC.

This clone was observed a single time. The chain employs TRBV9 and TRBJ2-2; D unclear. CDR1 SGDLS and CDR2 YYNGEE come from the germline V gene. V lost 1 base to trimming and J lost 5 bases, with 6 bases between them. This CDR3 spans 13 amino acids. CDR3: CASSVMGTGELFF. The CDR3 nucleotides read TGTGCCAGCAGCGTAATGGGTACCGGGGAGCTGTTTTTT. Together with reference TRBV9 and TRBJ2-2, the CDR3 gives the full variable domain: DSGVTQTPKHLITATGQRVTLRCSPRSGDLSVYWYQQSLDQGLQFLIQYYNGEERAKGNILERFSAQQFPDLHSELNLSSLELGDSALYFCASSVMGTGELFFGEGSRLTVL.